These T cell receptor beta chains were read from a single sample in a study of identical twins. TCRdb called the 5' RACE reads again in MiXCR, with one record for every CDR3 protein. The table lists more than 1.5 million distinct CDR3 sequences, about 30% of them singletons. Input material: cord blood. These receptors were obtained from a newborn girl in good health. CDR3s include the opening cysteine and the closing phenylalanine or tryptophan. The D gene is left open where the match is weak. Only some rows state a clone size, as once, few, many or a class for expanded clones.

D gene	V gene	J gene	clone size	CDR3 protein	CDR3 DNA
-	TRBV4-1	TRBJ1-2	-	CASSQVIPGRLLRNYGYTF	TGCGCCAGCAGCCAAGTAATTCCGGGACGGCTTTTAAGGAACTATGGCTACACCTTC
TRBD1	TRBV5-1	TRBJ1-2	-	CASSYRSTGWDYGYTF	TGCGCCAGCAGCTACCGATCGACAGGGTGGGACTATGGCTACACCTTC
-	TRBV24-1	TRBJ1-2	-	CATSDGDSGNGYTF	TGTGCCACCAGTGATGGGGATTCAGGGAATGGCTACACCTTC
TRBD1	TRBV7-9	TRBJ2-1	few	CASSLAGQGFF	TGTGCCAGCAGCTTAGCGGGACAGGGGTTCTTC
-	TRBV25-1	TRBJ1-1	-	CASSEYGGATEAFF	TGTGCCAGCAGTGAATATGGGGGGGCCACTGAAGCTTTCTTT
-	TRBV12-3/TRBV12-4	TRBJ2-7	many	CASSAGTPTYEQYF	TGTGCCAGCAGTGCCGGGACACCCACCTACGAGCAGTACTTC
TRBD2	TRBV20-1	TRBJ2-5	few	CSVGLGGSFFGETQYF	TGCAGTGTGGGTCTAGGCGGGAGCTTCTTTGGAGAGACCCAGTACTTC
-	TRBV6-2/TRBV6-3	TRBJ2-5	-	CASRATREQYF	TGTGCCAGCAGGGCCACTAGAGAGCAGTACTTC
TRBD2	TRBV6-4	TRBJ2-1	few	CASSDSPAGYNEQFF	TGTGCCAGCAGTGACTCCCCAGCGGGGTACAATGAGCAGTTCTTC
-	TRBV20-1	TRBJ2-1	few	CSARVPGLVNEQFF	TGCAGTGCTAGAGTCCCCGGACTGGTTAATGAGCAGTTCTTC
-	TRBV20-1	TRBJ2-3	-	CSASALADTQYF	TGCAGTGCTAGTGCCCTAGCGGATACGCAGTATTTT
-	TRBV5-1	TRBJ2-6	few	CATRDGFSGANVLTF	TGCGCCACCAGAGACGGATTCTCTGGGGCCAACGTCCTGACTTTC
TRBD2	TRBV12-3/TRBV12-4	TRBJ2-7	-	CASSATLAGLPYEQYF	TGTGCCAGCTCCGCGACTTTAGCGGGATTACCTTACGAGCAGTACTTC
TRBD1	TRBV3-1	TRBJ1-2	-	CASSQGGGPGGTHYGHTF	TGTGCCAGCAGCCAAGGAGGGGGCCCGGGAGGGACCCACTATGGCCACACCTTC
-	TRBV11-2	TRBJ2-7	-	CASSLRGDTYEQYF	TGTGCCAGCAGCTTAAGGGGGGACACCTACGAGCAGTACTTC
TRBD1	TRBV7-9	TRBJ1-4	-	CASSLMTGAATNEKLFF	TGTGCCAGCAGCCTCATGACAGGGGCTGCAACTAATGAAAAACTGTTTTTT
TRBD1	TRBV5-1	TRBJ2-5	few	CASSLTGGSETQYF	TGCGCCAGCAGCTTGACAGGGGGCTCCGAGACCCAGTACTTC
-	TRBV29-1	TRBJ1-2	many	CSVAPTGNAYGYTF	TGCAGCGTTGCCCCAACAGGGAACGCCTATGGCTACACCTTC
-	TRBV20-1	TRBJ2-3	few	CSARDGAAGPTSTDTQYF	TGCAGTGCTAGAGATGGTGCTGCGGGGCCCACTAGCACAGATACGCAGTATTTT
-	TRBV27	TRBJ1-1	few	CASSKSGAHNTEAFF	TGTGCCAGCAGTAAGAGCGGGGCACACAACACTGAAGCTTTCTTT
TRBD2	TRBV12-3/TRBV12-4	TRBJ2-3	-	CASSNTSGTDTQYF	TGTGCCAGCAGTAACACTAGCGGGACAGATACGCAGTATTTT
-	TRBV29-1	TRBJ2-7	few	CSVDGGSSYEQYF	TGCAGCGTTGACGGGGGCAGCTCCTACGAGCAGTACTTC
-	TRBV7-9	TRBJ2-1	-	CASSQWAGRGNEQFF	TGTGCCAGCAGCCAATGGGCGGGCCGGGGGAATGAGCAGTTCTTC
-	TRBV14	TRBJ2-1	once	CASTQEEGHPYNEQFF	TGTGCCAGCACCCAAGAGGAGGGACACCCCTACAATGAGCAGTTCTTC
TRBD2	TRBV4-2	TRBJ2-3	-	CASSQEDLAGGTQYF	TGTGCCAGCAGCCAAGAGGATCTAGCGGGAGGCACGCAGTATTTT
TRBD2	TRBV4-2	TRBJ2-7	few	CASSQGRGSSYEQYF	TGTGCCAGCAGCCAAGGGCGGGGGAGCTCCTACGAGCAGTACTTC
-	TRBV5-1	TRBJ2-1	many	CASSPRLLGNEQFF	TGCGCCAGCTCCCCTCGACTCCTCGGCAATGAGCAGTTCTTC
TRBD2	TRBV4-1	TRBJ2-1	-	CASSQIGKTSGVYNEQFF	TGCGCCAGCAGCCAAATCGGGAAGACTAGCGGGGTCTACAATGAGCAGTTCTTC
-	TRBV27	TRBJ2-1	-	CASSWRGVAEQFF	TGTGCCAGCAGCTGGAGAGGGGTGGCTGAGCAGTTCTTC
-	TRBV18	TRBJ1-2	few	CASSPKTSATYGYTF	TGTGCCAGCTCACCGAAGACCTCCGCTACCTATGGCTACACCTTC
-	TRBV5-5	TRBJ2-1	-	CASSWDIPYNEQFF	TGTGCCAGCAGCTGGGACATACCCTACAATGAGCAGTTCTTC
TRBD2	TRBV24-1	TRBJ2-1	-	CATSDPGTSGNLYNEQFF	TGTGCCACCAGTGACCCGGGGACTAGCGGGAACCTTTACAATGAGCAGTTCTTC
-	TRBV3-1	TRBJ2-7	-	CASSQGSRGNEQYF	TGTGCCAGCAGCCAAGGTTCGAGGGGAAATGAGCAGTACTTC
-	TRBV12-3/TRBV12-4	TRBJ2-7	-	CASKPGRSSYEQYF	TGTGCCAGCAAACCGGGACGGAGCTCCTACGAGCAGTACTTC
TRBD1	TRBV30	TRBJ1-5	-	CAWSLGTGGGNQPQHF	TGTGCCTGGAGTCTAGGGACAGGGGGCGGCAATCAGCCCCAGCATTTT
-	TRBV24-1	TRBJ1-2	many	CATSDFGGGYTF	TGTGCCACCAGTGATTTCGGGGGTGGCTACACCTTC
-	TRBV14	TRBJ2-3	few	CASSQESRGTQYF	TGTGCCAGCAGCCAAGAGTCCCGGGGTACGCAGTATTTT
TRBD2	TRBV20-1	TRBJ2-3	-	CSAGAGLAGGEDTQYF	TGCAGTGCTGGAGCGGGACTAGCGGGAGGGGAGGATACGCAGTATTTT
-	TRBV20-1	TRBJ1-5	-	CSARDRHSNQPQHF	TGCAGTGCTAGGGACCGACATAGCAATCAGCCCCAGCATTTT
-	TRBV28	TRBJ1-6	-	CASSLFAPPGPGNSPLHF	TGTGCCAGCAGTTTATTTGCCCCCCCAGGTCCGGGAAATTCACCCCTCCACTTT
-	TRBV29-1	TRBJ1-3	-	CSVEFGNTIYF	TGCAGCGTTGAATTTGGAAACACCATATATTTT
TRBD1	TRBV5-1	TRBJ1-6	-	CASSWTTGQGRNSPLHF	TGCGCCAGCAGCTGGACTACCGGACAGGGCCGTAATTCACCCCTCCACTTT
-	TRBV10-3	TRBJ2-1	-	CATTDSYNEQFF	TGTGCCACCACCGACAGCTACAATGAGCAGTTCTTC
TRBD1	TRBV5-1	TRBJ2-7	-	CASSGFPGQGTHEQYF	TGCGCCAGCAGCGGATTTCCGGGACAGGGCACCCACGAGCAGTACTTC
TRBD2	TRBV20-1	TRBJ2-3	once	CSARDSGRASTDTQYF	TGCAGTGCTAGAGATAGCGGGAGGGCTAGCACAGATACGCAGTATTTT
TRBD2	TRBV20-1	TRBJ2-7	-	CSAPGRLADYNEQYF	TGCAGTGCCCCGGGAAGGCTAGCGGACTACAATGAGCAGTACTTC
-	TRBV25-1	TRBJ2-2	-	CASSERRPDTGELFF	TGTGCCAGCAGTGAGCGCAGGCCGGACACCGGGGAGCTGTTTTTT